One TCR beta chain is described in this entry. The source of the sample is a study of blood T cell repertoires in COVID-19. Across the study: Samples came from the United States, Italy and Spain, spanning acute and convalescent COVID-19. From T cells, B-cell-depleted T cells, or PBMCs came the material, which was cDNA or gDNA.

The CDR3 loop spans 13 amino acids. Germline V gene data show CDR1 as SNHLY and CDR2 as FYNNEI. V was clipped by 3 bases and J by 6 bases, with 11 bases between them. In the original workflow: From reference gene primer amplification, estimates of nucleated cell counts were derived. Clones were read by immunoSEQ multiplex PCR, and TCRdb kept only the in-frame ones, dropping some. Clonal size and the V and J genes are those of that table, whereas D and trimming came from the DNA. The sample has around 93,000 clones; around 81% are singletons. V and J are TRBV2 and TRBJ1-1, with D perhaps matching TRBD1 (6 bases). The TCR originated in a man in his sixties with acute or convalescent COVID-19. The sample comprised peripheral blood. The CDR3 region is CASSDRSGAEAFF. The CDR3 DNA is TGTGCCAGCAGTGATCGGTCAGGGGCTGAAGCTTTCTTT.